One and the same sample provided the 24 T cell receptor beta chains below, sequenced in a study of cytomegalovirus exposure and HLA in healthy donors. Clones were read by immunoSEQ multiplex PCR, and TCRdb kept only the in-frame ones, dropping some. The data hold hundreds of thousands of clones, with more than 80% observed a single time. Input material: PBMCs. The receptor source for this set is a woman aged 18-30 years in good health and CMV-seronegative.

This clone was counted once. The chain couples TRBV27 to TRBJ1-1; 9 bases align to TRBD1. CDR1 and CDR2 from the germline V gene are MNHEY and SMNVEV (reference sequence). V lost 3 bases, J lost 5 bases, and 7 bases stayed unmatched. The CDR3 length is 15 residues. This chain's CDR3 is CASSFPGQGRTEAFF. The CDR3 DNA is TGTGCCAGCAGTTTTCCGGGACAGGGTCGGACTGAAGCTTTCTTT.

V usage is TRBV6-6 and J usage is TRBJ1-5, with D unclear. The CDR3 is 12 amino acids. Between the trimmed V and J ends, which lost 8 bases and 1 base, there was a span of 6 bases. Germline lookup yields CDR1 MNHNY and CDR2 SVGAGI (reference sequence). This CDR3 reads CASGQSNQPQHF. The CDR3 nucleotides are TGTGCCAGCGGGCAGAGCAATCAGCCCCAGCATTTT.

The CDR3 loop reads CASSEGYEQYF. For the CDR3, the DNA is TGTGCCAGCTCAGAGGGTTACGAGCAGTACTTC. The J gene is TRBJ2-7, the V gene TRBV18; TRBD2 is a possible D gene (5 bases). The CDR3 runs to 11 residues. V was pared by 5 bases and J by 4 bases, with 6 bases between. The germline V gene encodes CDR1 KGHSH and CDR2 LQKENI.

The chain combines TRBV4-1 with TRBJ2-2; 7 bases line up with TRBD1. Germline V lookup: CDR1 MGHRA, CDR2 YSYEKL. This CDR3 spans 15 amino acids. After removal of 5 bases from V and 5 bases from J, the junction contained 8 bases not matched to a gene. CDR3 protein: CASSNRQGRTGELFF. The CDR3 coding sequence is TGCGCCAGCAGCAACCGACAGGGTAGGACCGGGGAGCTGTTTTTT.

The rearrangement joins TRBV29-1 to TRBJ2-2; D uncertain. The CDR3 contains 11 residues. V was trimmed by 6 bases and J by 5 bases, leaving 7 bases between them. Germline lookup yields CDR1 SQVTM and CDR2 ANQGSEA. The DNA for the CDR3 is TGCAGCGTAGCCAATACCGGGGAGCTGTTTTTT. Translating it yields CSVANTGELFF.

The V call is TRBV5-1, the J call TRBJ2-3; D gene unclear. Germline CDR1 and CDR2: SGHRS and YFSETQ. There are 14 residues in the CDR3. V was clipped by 1 base and J by 1 base, with 7 bases between them. In DNA, the CDR3 is TGCGCCAGCAGCTTGCTAACGCGCACAGATACGCAGTATTTT. Translation: CASSLLTRTDTQYF.

This clone was seen only once. The gene calls are TRBV28 and TRBJ2-1, with a possible D match to TRBD2 (5 bases). There are 14 residues in the CDR3. The V gene lost 1 base and the J gene lost 8 bases, with 12 bases spanning the gap. Germline CDR1 MDHEN, CDR2 SYDVKM. This CDR3 reads CASSLFLAPHEQFF. The CDR3 region has the DNA TGTGCCAGCAGTTTATTCCTAGCCCCCCATGAGCAGTTCTTC.

V is TRBV27 and J is TRBJ2-3; D is undetermined. The CDR3 has 11 residues. The V end lost 8 bases, the J end lost 2 bases, and 5 bases lay between the germline ends. The V gene's germline CDR1 is MNHEY and CDR2 SMNVEV (reference sequence). The CDR3: CASRNTDTQYF. CDR3 coding DNA: TGTGCCAGCCGTAACACAGATACGCAGTATTTT.

The V call is TRBV10-1, the J call TRBJ2-7, with TRBD2 matching 9 bases. The germline gives CDR1 WNHNN, CDR2 SYGVQD (reference sequence). This CDR3 contains 16 residues. V lost 2 bases, J lost 0 bases, and 5 bases stayed unmatched. In DNA form, the CDR3 reads TGCGCCAGCAGTGAGCTGCGGACTAGCGCCTCCTACGAGCAGTACTTC. Translated: CASSELRTSASYEQYF.

This sequence joins TRBV30 and TRBJ2-3; 9 bases match TRBD1. Germline-derived CDR1 and CDR2 are GTSNPN and SVGIG (reference sequence). With V trimmed by 4 bases and J by 4 bases, 12 bases remained unmatched. CDR3 length equals 16 residues. The CDR3 sequence is CAWTTRQGVQADTQYF. The CDR3 DNA sequence: TGTGCCTGGACCACTCGACAGGGGGTGCAAGCAGATACGCAGTATTTT.

The chain links TRBV30 to TRBJ1-1; TRBD1 might be the D (6 bases). CDR1 and CDR2 (germline): GTSNPN, SVGIG (reference sequence). V lost 7 bases to trimming and J lost 4 bases, with 16 bases between them. The CDR3 is 13 residues long. The CDR3 DNA follows: TGTGCCTCCTCACCAGGGGTGGGCACTGAAGCTTTCTTT. It codes for CASSPGVGTEAFF.

The V and J genes are TRBV30 and TRBJ2-2; TRBD1 might be the D (5 bases). The CDR3 consists of 13 residues. CDR1 is GTSNPN, CDR2 SVGIG, per germline (reference sequence). The CDR3 sequence is CAAAGQSTGELFF. CDR3 DNA sequence: TGTGCGGCGGCAGGGCAGAGCACCGGGGAGCTGTTTTTT.

The J gene is TRBJ1-1, the V gene TRBV28, with D possibly matching TRBD1 (5 bases). Germline values: CDR1 MDHEN, CDR2 SYDVKM. V shed 6 bases and J shed 3 bases, with 8 bases lying between them. The CDR3 loop spans 12 amino acids. Written as DNA, the CDR3 is TGTGCCAGCAGACCAGGGTACACTGAAGCTTTCTTT. Translating gives CASRPGYTEAFF.

Points on this clone: The sample has other DNA sequences that encode this CDR3 too. Here the CDR3 reads CASSHGQSNQPQHF. The CDR3 bases are TGCGCCAGCAGCCACGGACAGTCCAATCAGCCCCAGCATTTT. The chain joins TRBV4-1 to TRBJ1-5, with TRBD1 as a possible D gene (6 bases). Per the germline V gene, CDR1 is MGHRA and CDR2 is YSYEKL. Trimming left V 3 bases short and J 3 bases short, with 9 bases between. The CDR3 runs to 14 residues.

This rearrangement joins TRBV5-4 to TRBJ1-6; D call uncertain. V was cut by 2 bases and J by 3 bases, with 15 bases left in between. The germline gives CDR1 SGHNT, CDR2 YYREEE (reference sequence). The CDR3 length is 17 residues. CDR3 DNA sequence: TGTGCCAGCAGCTTTTTAGTCCACCCCATCTATAATTCACCCCTCCACTTT. It translates to CASSFLVHPIYNSPLHF.

Turning to this clone: A junction boundary mismatches the germline segment, possibly from a read error. This chain connects TRBV13 to TRBJ2-2; 9 nucleotides agree with TRBD1. Germline V gene sequence: CDR1 PRHDT, CDR2 FYEKMQ (reference sequence). The CDR3 loop spans 20 amino acids. For the CDR3, the DNA is TGTGCCAGCCGCTTCGGGGGGACTCACACAGGGGGCCTGAACACCGGGGAGCTGTTTTTT. Its translation is CASRFGGTHTGGLNTGELFF.

The rearrangement links TRBV16 to TRBJ1-5; no reliable D call. Trimming stripped 0 bases from V and 4 bases from J, with 7 bases between. The CDR3 spans 14 residues. Germline lookup yields CDR1 KGHSY and CDR2 FQNENV. The CDR3 sequence: CASSQSLTNQPQHF. In DNA, the CDR3 is TGTGCCAGCAGCCAATCCCTCACTAATCAGCCCCAGCATTTT.

This chain joins TRBV25-1 and TRBJ2-6; D is unresolved. Trimming took off 4 bases at V and 0 bases at J, with 10 bases between the two ends. Germline CDR1 reads MGHDK; CDR2 reads SYGVNS. The CDR3 has 16 amino acids. In DNA, the CDR3 is TGTGCCAGCAGTGCGCGCCGTACCTCTGGGGCCAACGTCCTGACTTTC. Translating it yields CASSARRTSGANVLTF.

The J gene is TRBJ2-1, the V gene TRBV19; 9 bases line up with TRBD2. The J segment lost 5 bases and the V segment lost 2 bases, leaving 1 base of the junction unmatched. The CDR3 runs to 14 residues. The germline V gene has CDR1 LNHDA and CDR2 SQIVND (reference sequence). This chain's CDR3 is CASSIRTSDNEQFF. For the CDR3, the DNA is TGTGCCAGTAGTATAAGGACTAGCGACAATGAGCAGTTCTTC.

The chain combines TRBV4-1 with TRBJ2-7; 8 bases match TRBD1. Germline trimming cut 0 bases from V and 7 bases from J; bases unmatched to any gene: 8. The CDR3 spans 15 residues. Germline values: CDR1 MGHRA, CDR2 YSYEKL. Here the CDR3 DNA reads TGCGCCAGCAGCCAAGATGTGCAGGGGGCAAGGGAGCAGTACTTC. Residues: CASSQDVQGAREQYF.

The V gene is TRBV11-2, the J gene TRBJ2-7, with 10 positions matching TRBD2. The V segment lost 8 bases and the J segment 2 bases; nucleotides outside the gene matches: 6. Germline V gene lookup returns CDR1 SGHAT and CDR2 FQNNGV. The CDR3 totals 14 residues. CDR3 nucleotides: TGTGCCAGCGCGCCTAGCGGGGGTGCCTACGAGCAGTACTTC. Protein sequence: CASAPSGGAYEQYF. Combining the CDR3 with reference TRBV11-2 and TRBJ2-7 gives the whole variable domain EAGVAQSPRYKIIEKRQSVAFWCNPISGHATLYWYQQILGQGPKLLIQFQNNGVVDDSQLPKDRFSAERLKGVDSTLKIQPAKLEDSAVYLCASAPSGGAYEQYFGPGTRLTVT.

This clone was observed a single time. V usage is TRBV27 and J usage is TRBJ2-2; 11 bases match TRBD2. The CDR3 totals 16 residues. With V trimmed by 7 bases and J by 2 bases, 6 bases remained unmatched. The germline V gene has CDR1 MNHEY and CDR2 SMNVEV (reference sequence). The chain's CDR3 is CASTASGRINTGELFF. The CDR3 nucleotides are TGTGCCAGCACCGCTAGCGGGAGGATCAACACCGGGGAGCTGTTTTTT.

This chain connects TRBV15 to TRBJ2-3, with D possibly matching TRBD1 (6 bases). The CDR3 totals 15 residues. Per the germline V gene, CDR1 is LNHNV and CDR2 is YYDKDF (reference sequence). Deletions cut 0 bases from V and 2 bases from J, with 9 bases between. The CDR3 reads CATSRDQGHTDTQYF. The CDR3 DNA is TGTGCCACCAGCAGAGATCAGGGGCACACAGATACGCAGTATTTT.

As DNA, the CDR3 is TGTGCCAGCAGTTACGGAACAGGGAGGAACACTGAAGCTTTCTTT. This gives the protein CASSYGTGRNTEAFF. The V gene is TRBV6-5, the J gene TRBJ1-1; weak D call: TRBD1 (6 bases). V lost 2 bases to trimming and J lost 1 base, with 11 bases between them. The CDR3 runs to 15 residues. Germline V gene data show CDR1 as MNHEY and CDR2 as SVGAGI.